One and the same sample provided the 26 T cell receptor beta chains below, sequenced in a study of cytomegalovirus exposure and HLA in healthy donors. The PCR contained 60 Vbeta and 13 Jbeta primers. Using immunoSEQ multiplex PCR, the repertoire was profiled, and TCRdb retains in-frame clones only, with some absent. The sample holds roughly 180,000 clones, about 82% seen once. What was sequenced was PBMCs. All receptors come from a woman between 18 and 30 years old in good health and CMV-seronegative.

J is TRBJ2-7 and V is TRBV19; perhaps TRBD1 as D (5 bases). Per germline, CDR1 LNHDA and CDR2 SQIVND (reference sequence). Trimming took 3 bases from V and 5 from J, leaving 11 bases between them. This CDR3 contains 13 residues. The CDR3 loop reads CASSMAGSNEQYF. The CDR3 DNA reads TGTGCCAGTAGTATGGCAGGGTCTAACGAGCAGTACTTC.

This clone was seen just once. CDR3 amino acids: CASSEPGTGANYGYTF. Written as DNA, the CDR3 is TGTGCCAGCAGTGAACCAGGGACAGGGGCTAACTATGGCTACACCTTC. This rearrangement joins TRBV25-1 to TRBJ1-2, with TRBD1 matching 10 bases. Germline assignment: CDR1 MGHDK and CDR2 SYGVNS. This CDR3 has 16 amino acids. Germline trimming cut 2 bases from V and 0 bases from J; bases unmatched to any gene: 3.

This chain joins TRBV27 and TRBJ2-1; TRBD1 matches 8 bases. This CDR3 contains 14 residues. Germline V gives CDR1 MNHEY, CDR2 SMNVEV (reference sequence). V was clipped by 6 bases and J by 5 bases; unmatched bases: 6. The CDR3 region has the DNA TGTGCCAGCAGAGGGGAGACAGGGGACAATGAGCAGTTCTTC. Residues: CASRGETGDNEQFF.

This clone was seen a single time. This rearrangement joins TRBV7-2 to TRBJ2-7; D is uncertain. The CDR3 is 12 residues long. V lost 5 bases to trimming and J lost 6 bases, with 11 bases between them. The germline V gene encodes CDR1 SGHTA and CDR2 FQGNSA. The CDR3 spells CASSPSVVEQYF. The DNA of the CDR3 is TGTGCCAGCAGCCCGTCCGTTGTCGAGCAGTACTTC. Full variable domain (rest looked up from reference TRBV7-2 and TRBJ2-7): GAGVSQSPSNKVTEKGKDVELRCDPISGHTALYWYRQSLGQGLEFLIYFQGNSAPDKSGLPSDRFSAERTGGSVSTLTIQRTQQEDSAVYLCASSPSVVEQYFGPGTRLTVT.

CDR3 sequence: CASSLSSRVVGYTF. Here the CDR3 DNA reads TGTGCCAGCAGTTTATCCTCCCGGGTAGTTGGCTACACCTTC. The gene calls are TRBV27 and TRBJ1-2, with D uncertain. Germline loops: CDR1 MNHEY, CDR2 SMNVEV (reference sequence). V was pared by 0 bases and J by 7 bases, with 12 bases between. CDR3 length: 14 amino acids.

V gene TRBV9 combines with J gene TRBJ2-5; 9 bases line up with TRBD1. The CDR3 contains 17 residues. V dropped 0 bases and J dropped 5; count of bases not matched to a gene: 11. Germline loops: CDR1 SGDLS, CDR2 YYNGEE. As DNA, the CDR3 is TGTGCCAGCAGCGTAGATTCCGGACAGGGGTTAGGCGAGACCCAGTACTTC. Its protein is CASSVDSGQGLGETQYF.

CDR3 DNA: TGTGCCAGCAGCTTAGTGGACAGGGAGGCCGGGGAGCTGTTTTTT. This translates into CASSLVDREAGELFF. The rearrangement links TRBV7-6 to TRBJ2-2; 8 bases map to TRBD1. CDR1 is SGHVS, CDR2 FNYEAQ, per germline. The CDR3 extends over 15 amino acids. The V and J ends lost 1 base and 6 bases, in that order; junction bases with no gene match: 4.

This chain connects TRBV5-1 to TRBJ2-3; 7 nucleotides match TRBD2. V lost 3 bases to trimming and J lost 0 bases; unmatched junction nucleotides: 4. CDR1 SGHRS and CDR2 YFSETQ come from the germline V gene. There are 15 residues in the CDR3. CDR3 protein: CASSSSGVSTDTQYF. The DNA for the CDR3 is TGCGCCAGCAGCTCTAGCGGAGTTAGCACAGATACGCAGTATTTT.

As regards this clone: One end of the junction fails to match germline, which may point to a read error. This sample includes further DNA sequences coding for the same CDR3. V and J are TRBV10-2 and TRBJ1-1; D not certain. CDR1 and CDR2 (germline): WSHSY, SAAADI. There are 18 residues in the CDR3. The CDR3: CASSETFVDGIMNTEAFF. CDR3 DNA sequence: TGCGCCAGCAGTGAGACCTTTGTGGACGGGATCATGAACACCGAAGCTTTCTTT.

This clone was seen only once. This chain joins TRBV7-8 and TRBJ2-1, with TRBD2 matching 8 bases. The length of the CDR3 is 15 residues. Trimming took 1 base from V and 6 from J; bases not matched to a gene: 5. Germline V gene lookup returns CDR1 SGHVS and CDR2 FQNEAQ. The CDR3 loop is CASSLGPSGSNEQFF. CDR3 nucleotide sequence: TGTGCCAGCAGCTTAGGCCCTAGCGGGTCCAATGAGCAGTTCTTC.

The J gene is TRBJ2-5, the V gene TRBV28; 10 bases line up with TRBD2. Germline assignment: CDR1 MDHEN and CDR2 SYDVKM. Trimming removed 7 bases from V and 3 bases from J; junction bases left unmatched: 5. The CDR3 spans 14 residues. DNA for the CDR3: TGTGCCAGCACCCTAGCGGGAGTTGAAGAGACCCAGTACTTC. Translation: CASTLAGVEETQYF.

This rearrangement joins TRBV15 to TRBJ1-5; D is uncertain. CDR1 is LNHNV and CDR2 is YYDKDF in the germline V gene (reference sequence). Trimming cost V 6 bases and J 4 bases, with 16 bases left between them. This CDR3 region has 15 residues. In DNA, the CDR3 is TGTGCCACCAGGAAAGGGAGGGTTGAGAATCAGCCCCAGCATTTT. Amino acids: CATRKGRVENQPQHF.

The rearrangement uses TRBV5-1 and TRBJ2-1; 7 nucleotides match TRBD2. Germline loops: CDR1 SGHRS, CDR2 YFSETQ. V lost 6 bases to trimming and J lost 2 bases; unmatched junction nucleotides: 17. The CDR3 consists of 18 residues. CDR3 in DNA: TGCGCCAGCAACCCGGGACTACGCCTAACCCTCGCCTACAATGAGCAGTTCTTC. It codes for CASNPGLRLTLAYNEQFF.

This chain joins TRBV2 and TRBJ2-1, with 11 bases that match TRBD1. Germline CDR1 and CDR2: SNHLY and FYNNEI. V was clipped by 2 bases and J by 5 bases; unmatched bases: 5. There are 16 residues in the CDR3. The CDR3 nucleotides read TGTGCCAGCAGTGAACTAGGGGGACAGGGGGACAATGAGCAGTTCTTC. As protein: CASSELGGQGDNEQFF.

V gene TRBV29-1 combines with J gene TRBJ1-1, with 8 bases identical to TRBD1. There are 12 residues in the CDR3. Trimming removed 6 bases from V and 1 base from J; junction bases left unmatched: 1. The germline gives CDR1 SQVTM, CDR2 ANQGSEA. The CDR3 region has the DNA TGCAGCGTCGGACAGGGGAACACTGAAGCTTTCTTT. This sequence encodes CSVGQGNTEAFF.

The J gene is TRBJ2-5, the V gene TRBV4-1; 7 bases agree with TRBD2. This CDR3 region has 15 residues. The trim removed 1 base at V and 1 base at J, leaving 3 bases unmatched. CDR1 is MGHRA, CDR2 YSYEKL, per germline. This chain's CDR3 is CASSQGGLVQETQYF. CDR3 nucleotides: TGCGCCAGCAGCCAAGGAGGACTAGTCCAAGAGACCCAGTACTTC.

This chain links TRBV6-1 with TRBJ1-2; D perhaps matches TRBD1 (6 bases). Germline V gene sequence: CDR1 MNHNS, CDR2 SASEGT. CDR3 length: 14 residues. V lost 6 bases to trimming and J lost 3 bases, with 14 bases between them. The CDR3 sequence is CASREGGDYYGYTF. The CDR3 DNA is TGTGCCAGCAGAGAGGGGGGGGATTACTATGGCTACACCTTC.

The chain is built from TRBV15 and TRBJ2-5; D gene uncertain. The germline gives CDR1 LNHNV, CDR2 YYDKDF (reference sequence). There are 14 residues in the CDR3. The V and J ends lost 3 bases and 5 bases respectively, with 13 bases between them. CDR3 amino acids: CATSSALGGETQYF. The CDR3 bases are TGTGCCACCAGCAGCGCCCTAGGCGGTGAGACCCAGTACTTC.

This clone showed up just once. The chain combines TRBV28 with TRBJ2-3; TRBD1 agrees at 7 bases. J lost 2 bases, V lost 5 bases, and 16 bases had no gene match. The CDR3 spans 18 residues. CDR1 and CDR2 from the germline V gene are MDHEN and SYDVKM. CDR3 sequence: CASSPSTDRAEYTDTQYF. In DNA form, the CDR3 reads TGTGCCAGCAGTCCCTCGACCGACAGGGCGGAATACACAGATACGCAGTATTTT.

This chain connects TRBV4-1 to TRBJ1-2; no reliable D call. V lost 1 base, J lost 2 bases, and 8 bases lay in between. Germline V gene data show CDR1 as MGHRA and CDR2 as YSYEKL. The CDR3 loop spans 14 amino acids. In nucleotides, the CDR3 is TGCGCCAGCAGCCAAGGGAACAGAAACTATGGCTACACCTTC. It specifies CASSQGNRNYGYTF.

This chain links TRBV5-5 with TRBJ2-4; 9 bases match TRBD1. After removal of 0 bases from V and 6 bases from J, the junction contained 4 bases not matched to a gene. This CDR3 spans 15 amino acids. Germline loops: CDR1 SGHKS, CDR2 YYEKEE (reference sequence). The CDR3 nucleotides read TGTGCCAGCAGCTTGGCCGGGACAGGGTCAAACATTCAGTACTTC. Amino acids: CASSLAGTGSNIQYF.

The CDR3 DNA is TGTGCCAGCAGCACCGGGGGTAGGGGTTACACTGAAGCTTTCTTT. It specifies CASSTGGRGYTEAFF. The rearrangement uses TRBV7-9 and TRBJ1-1; perhaps TRBD1 as D (5 bases). V lost 5 bases, J lost 3 bases, and 16 bases lay in between. The germline CDR1 and CDR2 sequences are SEHNR and FQNEAQ (reference sequence). The CDR3 is 15 residues long.

This clone turned up a few times. The chain joins TRBV29-1 to TRBJ2-1; D might be TRBD1 (5 bases). This CDR3 has 15 residues. V gave up 0 bases and J gave up 6 bases, with 15 bases separating them. CDR1 SQVTM and CDR2 ANQGSEA come from the germline V gene. The CDR3 region is CSVEDQRGSSNEQFF. CDR3 coding DNA: TGCAGCGTTGAAGACCAAAGGGGATCGTCCAATGAGCAGTTCTTC.

The CDR3 DNA sequence: TGTGCCAGCAGCGAGGGACAGGCCCTCTACGAGCAGTACTTC. It encodes CASSEGQALYEQYF. V is TRBV6-1 and J is TRBJ2-7; 8 bases map to TRBD1. Trimming cost V 6 bases and J 3 bases; bases outside gene matches: 7. This CDR3 contains 14 residues. Looked up from germline, CDR1 is MNHNS and CDR2 is SASEGT.

The J gene is TRBJ2-7, the V gene TRBV4-3; 9 nucleotides match TRBD1. Germline CDR1 LGHNA, CDR2 YSLEER. The CDR3 contains 16 residues. The junction had 8 bases not matched to a gene; V was cut back by 3 bases and J by 2 bases. The CDR3 DNA follows: TGCGCCAGCAGCCACGTCTTGGGGACAGGGACCTACGAGCAGTACTTC. Its protein product is CASSHVLGTGTYEQYF.

The rearrangement joins TRBV6-1 to TRBJ2-3; the D gene is possibly TRBD2 (5 bases). CDR1 and CDR2 from the germline V gene are MNHNS and SASEGT. V lost 1 base, J lost 0 bases, and 17 bases lay in between. The CDR3 consists of 18 residues. The DNA of the CDR3 is TGTGCCAGCAGTGAAGAGGCTAGCCGTCTCGCGAGCACAGATACGCAGTATTTT. This sequence encodes CASSEEASRLASTDTQYF.